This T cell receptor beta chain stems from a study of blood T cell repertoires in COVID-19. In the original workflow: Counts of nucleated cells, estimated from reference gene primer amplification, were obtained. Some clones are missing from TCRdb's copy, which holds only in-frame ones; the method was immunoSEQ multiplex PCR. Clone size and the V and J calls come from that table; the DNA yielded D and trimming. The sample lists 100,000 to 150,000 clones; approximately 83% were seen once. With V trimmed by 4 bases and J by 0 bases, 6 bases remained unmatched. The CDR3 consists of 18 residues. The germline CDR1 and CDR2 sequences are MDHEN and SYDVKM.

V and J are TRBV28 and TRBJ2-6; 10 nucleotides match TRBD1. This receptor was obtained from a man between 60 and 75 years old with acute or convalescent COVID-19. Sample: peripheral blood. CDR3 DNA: TGTGCCAGCAGTTCTCGACAGGGGGCCAGCTCTGGGGCCAACGTCCTGACTTTC. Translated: CASSSRQGASSGANVLTF.